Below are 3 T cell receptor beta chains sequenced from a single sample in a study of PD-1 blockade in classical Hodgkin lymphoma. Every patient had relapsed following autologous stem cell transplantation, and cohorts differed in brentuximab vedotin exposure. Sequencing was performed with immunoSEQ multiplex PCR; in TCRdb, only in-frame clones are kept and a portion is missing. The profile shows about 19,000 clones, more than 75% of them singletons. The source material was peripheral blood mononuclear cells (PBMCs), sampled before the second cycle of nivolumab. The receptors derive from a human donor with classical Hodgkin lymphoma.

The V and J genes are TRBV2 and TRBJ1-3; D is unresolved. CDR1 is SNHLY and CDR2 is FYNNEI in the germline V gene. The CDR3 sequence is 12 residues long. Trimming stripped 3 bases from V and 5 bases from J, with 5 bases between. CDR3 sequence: CASSDSRNTIYF. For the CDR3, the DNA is TGTGCCAGCAGTGATTCTCGAAACACCATATATTTT.

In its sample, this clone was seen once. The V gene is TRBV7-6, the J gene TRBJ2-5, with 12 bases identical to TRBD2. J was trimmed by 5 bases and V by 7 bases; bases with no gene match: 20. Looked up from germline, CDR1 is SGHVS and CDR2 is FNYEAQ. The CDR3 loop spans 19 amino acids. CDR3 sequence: CASNQGGLLAGGPGETQYF. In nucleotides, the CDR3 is TGTGCCAGCAACCAAGGGGGATTGCTAGCGGGAGGGCCGGGCGAGACCCAGTACTTC. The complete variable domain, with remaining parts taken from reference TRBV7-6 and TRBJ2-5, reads GAGVSQSPRYKVTKRGQDVALRCDPISGHVSLYWYRQALGQGPEFLTYFNYEAQQDKSGLPNDRFSAERPEGSISTLTIQRTEQRDSAMYRCASNQGGLLAGGPGETQYFGPGTRLLVL.

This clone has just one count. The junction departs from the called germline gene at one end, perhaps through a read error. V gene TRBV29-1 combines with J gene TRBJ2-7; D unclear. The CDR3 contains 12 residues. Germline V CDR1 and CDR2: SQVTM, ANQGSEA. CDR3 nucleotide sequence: TGCAGCGTTGGTACCACTCCCTACGAGCAGTGCTTC. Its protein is CSVGTTPYEQCF.